Listed here are 32 T cell receptor beta chains from one sample, sequenced in a study of blood T cell repertoires in COVID-19 (TCRdb year 2020). Library preparation was by the immunoSEQ multiplex PCR assay. Imported from immuneACCESS, the table was reduced by TCRdb to in-frame sequences with V and J called. These copies leave out some clones; in studies compared against another copy, an unresolved V gene accounts for under half, and the cause of the remainder is not known. The table for this sample lists fewer than 150,000 clones; 85% to 90% of them were counted only once. Of the sample, more than 9.5% is held by the ten largest clones. Sequenced input: peripheral blood. These TCRs come from a woman at least 80 years old with acute or convalescent COVID-19.

Details on this clone: Other DNA sequences within the sample encode an identical CDR3. The V call is TRBV11-2, the J call TRBJ2-2; D ambiguous. The CDR3 spans 14 residues. The germline V and J ends were trimmed by 1 base and 1 base, with 4 bases remaining between them. Germline CDR1 reads SGHAT; CDR2 reads FQNNGV. The CDR3 region is CASSLGQNTGELFF. The CDR3 DNA is TGTGCCAGCAGCTTAGGTCAGAACACCGGGGAGCTGTTTTTT.

The chain carries TRBV6-2 or TRBV6-3 and TRBJ1-1; a weak D match, TRBD1 (5 bases). Germline V gene sequence: CDR1 MNHEY, CDR2 SVGEGT. Trimming took off 3 bases at V and 4 bases at J, with 15 bases between the two ends. The CDR3 is 15 residues long. CDR3 sequence: CASSYRRGAPTEAFF. The CDR3 nucleotides read TGTGCCAGCAGTTATAGGAGGGGAGCTCCCACTGAAGCTTTCTTT.

The chain carries TRBV6-5 and TRBJ1-1; D remains unclear. Germline CDR1 reads MNHEY; CDR2 reads SVGAGI. Trimming left V 0 bases short and J 3 bases short, with 11 bases between. The CDR3 covers 15 residues. This CDR3 is CASSYSYGSDTEAFF. The CDR3 nucleotides read TGTGCCAGCAGTTACTCTTACGGGAGCGACACTGAAGCTTTCTTT.

The rearrangement uses TRBV11-2 and TRBJ1-1, with 7 positions matching TRBD1. Germline V gives CDR1 SGHAT, CDR2 FQNNGV. The junction had 6 bases not matched to a gene; V was cut back by 5 bases and J by 3 bases. CDR3 size: 14 residues. CDR3 region: CASSTGQGDTEAFF. The CDR3 DNA sequence: TGTGCCAGCAGCACCGGGCAGGGGGACACTGAAGCTTTCTTT.

The chain is built from TRBV19 and TRBJ2-5; D uncertain. V shed 4 bases and J shed 3 bases, with 9 bases lying between them. The CDR3 sequence is 13 residues long. CDR1 LNHDA and CDR2 SQIVND come from the germline V gene (reference sequence). The CDR3 reads CASSNVRKETQYF. The CDR3 coding sequence is TGTGCCAGTAGTAACGTGAGAAAAGAGACCCAGTACTTC. Full variable domain (remainder filled in from reference TRBV19 and TRBJ2-5): DGGITQSPKYLFRKEGQNVTLSCEQNLNHDAMYWYRQDPGQGLRLIYYSQIVNDFQKGDIAEGYSVSREKKESFPLTVTSAQKNPTAFYLCASSNVRKETQYFGPGTRLLVL.

The rearrangement uses TRBV5-1 and TRBJ2-3; TRBD1 matches 7 bases. J lost 1 base, V lost 4 bases, and 6 bases had no gene match. Germline values: CDR1 SGHRS, CDR2 YFSETQ. The CDR3 has 15 amino acids. The CDR3 DNA sequence: TGCGCCAGCAGCCGAGGGGGCCCCCGCACAGATACGCAGTATTTT. It specifies CASSRGGPRTDTQYF. Complete variable domain (other parts from reference TRBV5-1 and TRBJ2-3): KAGVTQTPRYLIKTRGQQVTLSCSPISGHRSVSWYQQTPGQGLQFLFEYFSETQRNKGNFPGRFSGRQFSNSRSEMNVSTLELGDSALYLCASSRGGPRTDTQYFGPGTRLTVL.

V usage is TRBV9 and J usage is TRBJ1-2, with D tentatively TRBD1 (5 bases). This CDR3 contains 13 residues. With 4 bases removed from V and 8 bases from J, the gap between germline ends came to 15 bases. The germline CDR1 and CDR2 sequences are SGDLS and YYNGEE. The CDR3 DNA reads as TGTGCCAGCAGCACAGGTGGAGGGCGAGGCTACACCTTC. Translated: CASSTGGGRGYTF.

This clone appeared once. The V and J genes are TRBV19 and TRBJ1-4; D gene ambiguous. V was shortened by 1 base and J by 7 bases, with 16 bases between the two germline ends. The germline CDR1 and CDR2 sequences are LNHDA and SQIVND (reference sequence). The CDR3 is 16 amino acids. The CDR3 DNA sequence: TGTGCCAGTAGTATAGCCACTCCTACAGAATTTGAAAAACTGTTTTTT. Amino acid sequence: CASSIATPTEFEKLFF. The full variable domain, rest sourced from reference TRBV19 and TRBJ1-4, is DGGITQSPKYLFRKEGQNVTLSCEQNLNHDAMYWYRQDPGQGLRLIYYSQIVNDFQKGDIAEGYSVSREKKESFPLTVTSAQKNPTAFYLCASSIATPTEFEKLFFGSGTQLSVL.

The rearrangement joins TRBV5-1 to TRBJ1-2; no clear D gene. Per the germline V gene, CDR1 is SGHRS and CDR2 is YFSETQ. Trimming removed 1 base from V and 2 bases from J, with 6 bases in between. The CDR3 runs to 13 residues. Written as DNA, the CDR3 is TGCGCCAGCAGCTTGACAGTAAACTATGGCTACACCTTC. This gives the protein CASSLTVNYGYTF.

The rearrangement joins TRBV5-1 to TRBJ1-1; 8 bases are a match to TRBD1. V shed 5 bases and J 4 bases; nucleotides not matched to a gene: 7. The germline CDR1 and CDR2 sequences are SGHRS and YFSETQ. The CDR3 runs to 14 residues. CDR3 amino acids: CASRITGGGTEAFF. The CDR3 nucleotides are TGCGCCAGCAGAATAACAGGGGGAGGCACTGAAGCTTTCTTT.

This clone was seen a few times. The chain uses TRBV15 and TRBJ1-3, with 8 nucleotides matching TRBD1. The CDR3 consists of 17 residues. Germline CDR1 LNHNV, CDR2 YYDKDF (reference sequence). Unmatched junction bases numbered 9, after V lost 3 bases and J lost 2 bases. CDR3 in amino acids: CATSRNRGNPPGNTIYF. CDR3 in DNA: TGTGCCACCAGCAGGAACAGGGGGAACCCACCTGGAAACACCATATATTTT.

This chain links TRBV25-1 with TRBJ2-7, with D possibly TRBD1 on 6 matching bases. Germline values: CDR1 MGHDK, CDR2 SYGVNS. The CDR3 consists of 14 residues. Trimming left V 4 bases short and J 6 bases short, with 16 bases between. CDR3 region: CASSVDSVRVEQYF. The CDR3 DNA follows: TGTGCCAGCAGTGTGGACAGTGTACGTGTCGAGCAGTACTTC.

CDR3 sequence reads: CASSRERGTAYEQYF. The CDR3, as DNA: TGTGCCAGCTCACGGGAGCGGGGGACCGCCTACGAGCAGTACTTC. V and J are TRBV6-5 and TRBJ2-7, with TRBD2 matching over 8 bases. This CDR3 has 15 amino acids. Germline V gene sequence: CDR1 MNHEY, CDR2 SVGAGI. V lost 8 bases to trimming and J lost 2 bases; unmatched junction nucleotides: 11.

In its sample, this clone was seen a few times. The V call is TRBV19, the J call TRBJ2-2, with TRBD2 identical over 10 bases. V lost 2 bases, J lost 4 bases, and 4 bases stayed unmatched. Per germline, CDR1 LNHDA and CDR2 SQIVND (reference sequence). The CDR3 covers 16 residues. The CDR3 loop is CASSIRTSGPTGELFF. The CDR3 nucleotides are TGTGCCAGTAGTATAAGGACTAGCGGACCCACCGGGGAGCTGTTTTTT.

V gene TRBV5-4 combines with J gene TRBJ2-1; 7 bases match TRBD2. Germline V gene data show CDR1 as SGHNT and CDR2 as YYREEE (reference sequence). V was clipped by 3 bases and J by 8 bases; unmatched bases: 11. The CDR3 has 15 residues. CDR3 loop: CASSSRGTGSYEQFF. The CDR3 DNA is TGTGCCAGCAGCTCGCGGGGGACGGGTAGCTATGAGCAGTTCTTC.

The V gene is TRBV6-4, the J gene TRBJ1-3; D remains unclear. With 2 bases removed from V and 0 bases from J, the gap between germline ends came to 8 bases. The germline V gene encodes CDR1 MRHNA and CDR2 SNTAGT. The CDR3 has 15 amino acids. The DNA of the CDR3 is TGTGCCAGCAGTGACGCCAGCGCCTCTGGAAACACCATATATTTT. Amino acids: CASSDASASGNTIYF.

V usage is TRBV28 and J usage is TRBJ2-2; weak D call: TRBD1 (5 bases). From germline, CDR1 is MDHEN and CDR2 SYDVKM. Trimming removed 10 bases from V and 7 bases from J, with 13 bases in between. The CDR3 has 12 amino acids. The CDR3: CATGQFDGELFF. CDR3 coding DNA: TGTGCCACCGGACAATTTGACGGGGAGCTGTTTTTT.

The rearrangement links TRBV25-1 to TRBJ2-3, with D maybe TRBD1 (5 bases). CDR1 is MGHDK, CDR2 SYGVNS, per germline. The CDR3 consists of 13 residues. Trimming removed 2 bases from V and 7 bases from J, with 10 bases in between. The CDR3 reads CASSEPGLNTQYF. CDR3 sequence (DNA): TGTGCCAGCAGTGAACCAGGGTTGAATACGCAGTATTTT.

The CDR3 DNA reads TGTGCCAGCAGGATACAGGGGGAGGGGGAGACCCAGTACTTC. Translation gives CASRIQGEGETQYF. The chain is built from TRBV6-6 and TRBJ2-5; TRBD1 might be the D (8 bases). CDR1 MNHNY and CDR2 SVGAGI come from the germline V gene (reference sequence). The CDR3 runs 14 residues. Trimming removed 6 bases at V and 5 bases at J, with 16 bases between.

Only a few counts were recorded for this clone. J is TRBJ2-7 and V is TRBV2; TRBD2 matches at 9 bases. The germline CDR1 and CDR2 sequences are SNHLY and FYNNEI. The CDR3 spans 15 residues. V dropped 7 bases and J dropped 6; count of bases not matched to a gene: 13. The chain's CDR3 is CASIELAGAIGEQYF. The CDR3 bases are TGTGCCAGCATTGAGTTAGCGGGGGCCATTGGCGAGCAGTACTTC.

The V call is TRBV7-3, the J call TRBJ1-2; 9 bases are a match to TRBD1. This CDR3 has 13 residues. Trimming took 4 bases from V and 8 from J; bases not matched to a gene: 5. CDR1 is SGHTA, CDR2 FQGTGA, per germline. The CDR3 loop is CASSSDRGTGYTF. The CDR3 coding sequence is TGTGCCAGCAGCTCCGACAGGGGGACCGGCTACACCTTC.

The chain links TRBV30 to TRBJ1-5; D might be TRBD1 (6 bases). Deletions cut 3 bases from V and 5 bases from J, with 14 bases between. Germline-derived CDR1 and CDR2 are GTSNPN and SVGIG (reference sequence). This CDR3 spans 14 amino acids. CDR3 bases: TGTGCCTGGAGCCTCCAGGGGCTCCATCAGCCCCAGCATTTT. Encoded protein: CAWSLQGLHQPQHF. Full variable domain (outside the CDR3, taken from reference TRBV30 and TRBJ1-5): SQTIHQWPATLVQPVGSPLSLECTVEGTSNPNLYWYRQAAGRGLQLLFYSVGIGQISSEVPQNLSASRPQDRQFILSSKKLLLSDSGFYLCAWSLQGLHQPQHFGDGTRLSIL.

The chain combines TRBV5-4 with TRBJ1-2, with D maybe TRBD1 (5 bases). Trimming cost V 1 base and J 2 bases, with 9 bases left between them. Germline V gene lookup returns CDR1 SGHNT and CDR2 YYREEE (reference sequence). The CDR3 runs to 14 residues. CDR3 loop: CASSLTTANYGYTF. CDR3 DNA: TGTGCCAGCAGCTTGACGACAGCCAACTATGGCTACACCTTC.

The V and J genes are TRBV30 and TRBJ2-7, with a weak D call TRBD1 (6 bases). The germline V gene encodes CDR1 GTSNPN and CDR2 SVGIG (reference sequence). This CDR3 contains 16 residues. V was cut by 3 bases and J by 0 bases, with 18 bases left in between. DNA for the CDR3: TGTGCCTGGAGCCCACCCCGGGGACACCCCTCCTACGAGCAGTACTTC. Translated, it gives CAWSPPRGHPSYEQYF. Using reference TRBV30 and TRBJ2-7 for the parts outside the CDR3, the full variable domain is SQTIHQWPATLVQPVGSPLSLECTVEGTSNPNLYWYRQAAGRGLQLLFYSVGIGQISSEVPQNLSASRPQDRQFILSSKKLLLSDSGFYLCAWSPPRGHPSYEQYFGPGTRLTVT.

V is TRBV15 and J is TRBJ1-3, with D possibly matching TRBD1 (6 bases). Trimming cost V 5 bases and J 0 bases, with 14 bases left between them. Per germline, CDR1 LNHNV and CDR2 YYDKDF (reference sequence). This CDR3 is 16 amino acids long. The chain's CDR3 is CATSPGQRSSGNTIYF. The DNA of the CDR3 is TGTGCCACCAGCCCGGGACAAAGATCCTCTGGAAACACCATATATTTT.

V is TRBV7-2 and J is TRBJ2-3; 9 bases are shared with TRBD2. The CDR3 spans 15 residues. CDR1 and CDR2 from the germline V gene are SGHTA and FQGNSA. The V and J ends lost 3 bases and 2 bases, in that order; junction bases with no gene match: 3. The CDR3 DNA is TGTGCCAGCAGCTTTAGCGGGGGATCCACAGATACGCAGTATTTT. Protein sequence: CASSFSGGSTDTQYF. Filled out from reference TRBV7-2 and TRBJ2-3, the complete variable domain reads GAGVSQSPSNKVTEKGKDVELRCDPISGHTALYWYRQSLGQGLEFLIYFQGNSAPDKSGLPSDRFSAERTGGSVSTLTIQRTQQEDSAVYLCASSFSGGSTDTQYFGPGTRLTVL.

The rearrangement links TRBV9 to TRBJ1-5, with 9 positions matching TRBD1. The CDR3 is 15 residues long. Losses at the gene ends were 4 bases for V and 1 base for J; bases not matched to a gene: 3. Looked up from germline, CDR1 is SGDLS and CDR2 is YYNGEE. As DNA, the CDR3 is TGTGCCAGCAGCTCAACAGGGGGCAGCAATCAGCCCCAGCATTTT. It encodes CASSSTGGSNQPQHF. The variable domain in full, with the rest retrieved from reference TRBV9 and TRBJ1-5, is DSGVTQTPKHLITATGQRVTLRCSPRSGDLSVYWYQQSLDQGLQFLIQYYNGEERAKGNILERFSAQQFPDLHSELNLSSLELGDSALYFCASSSTGGSNQPQHFGDGTRLSIL.

The rearrangement links TRBV6-6 to TRBJ1-2; 9 nucleotides align to TRBD1. CDR3 size: 13 residues. Trimming at V came to 11 bases and at J to 5 bases, leaving 9 bases not matched to a gene. CDR1 MNHNY and CDR2 SVGAGI come from the germline V gene (reference sequence). DNA of the CDR3: TGTGCCGGAAAGGGACAGGGTCCTTATGGCTACACCTTC. It specifies CAGKGQGPYGYTF.

This chain uses TRBV18 with TRBJ2-7, with 10 positions matching TRBD1. The V segment lost 6 bases and the J segment 3 bases; nucleotides outside the gene matches: 8. The V gene's germline CDR1 is KGHSH and CDR2 LQKENI. The CDR3 loop spans 15 amino acids. CDR3 bases: TGTGCCAGCTCCGCCGGGACAGGGGCATACTACGAGCAGTACTTC. Translation: CASSAGTGAYYEQYF.

The CDR3 here is CAISPGTTNNEQFF. In DNA, the CDR3 is TGTGCCATCAGTCCTGGGACAACAAACAATGAGCAGTTCTTC. The J gene is TRBJ2-1, the V gene TRBV10-3; perhaps TRBD1 as D (6 bases). This CDR3 region has 14 residues. Looked up from germline, CDR1 is ENHRY and CDR2 is SYGVKD. V dropped 5 bases and J dropped 5 bases, with 13 bases sitting between them.

The genes are TRBV7-9 and TRBJ2-5; 7 bases map to TRBD2. This CDR3 contains 13 residues. V trimming: 3 bases; J trimming: 5 bases; junction bases outside the gene matches: 3. The V gene's germline CDR1 is SEHNR and CDR2 FQNEAQ (reference sequence). The CDR3 DNA sequence: TGTGCCAGCAGCTTTTCGGGAGGCGAGACCCAGTACTTC. The encoded protein is CASSFSGGETQYF.

This clone was recorded only once. This chain joins TRBV7-8 and TRBJ1-3, with 8 positions matching TRBD1. V lost 5 bases to trimming and J lost 2 bases; unmatched junction nucleotides: 8. CDR1 and CDR2 from the germline V gene are SGHVS and FQNEAQ. The CDR3 covers 16 residues. The CDR3, as DNA: TGTGCCAGCAGCCGACAGGGGATCGGGGCTGGAAACACCATATATTTT. Translated: CASSRQGIGAGNTIYF.